This T cell receptor (beta chain) was found in a study of graft-versus-host responses after intestinal transplantation. Study at large: All of the recipients had induction that used anti-thymocyte globulin, then tacrolimus and steroids for approximately 3 years. Regarding the study as a whole: Recipient marrow contained GvH clones, some of which appeared first in ileum or blood.

TCRdb's copy holds only in-frame clones and misses some; the assay was immunoSEQ multiplex PCR. Counted here are 110,000 to 150,000 clones, 80% to 95% occurring once; the ten biggest clones make up 0.15% to 0.2%. Germline lookup yields CDR1 LNHDA and CDR2 SQIVND (reference sequence). Trimming pared 4 bases from V and 2 bases from J, leaving 17 bases between. The CDR3 has 16 residues. As concerns this clone: Its antigen is as yet unknown.

Material: unstimulated CD4+ T cells sorted from spleen or lymph node cells, obtained before intestinal transplant. The V call is TRBV19, the J call TRBJ2-5; maybe TRBD2 (6 bases). The sequence derives from a human donor who received an intestinal transplant. This CDR3 reads CASSTLGGDLQETQYF. DNA of the CDR3: TGTGCCAGTAGTACCTTAGGCGGGGATCTACAAGAGACCCAGTACTTC.